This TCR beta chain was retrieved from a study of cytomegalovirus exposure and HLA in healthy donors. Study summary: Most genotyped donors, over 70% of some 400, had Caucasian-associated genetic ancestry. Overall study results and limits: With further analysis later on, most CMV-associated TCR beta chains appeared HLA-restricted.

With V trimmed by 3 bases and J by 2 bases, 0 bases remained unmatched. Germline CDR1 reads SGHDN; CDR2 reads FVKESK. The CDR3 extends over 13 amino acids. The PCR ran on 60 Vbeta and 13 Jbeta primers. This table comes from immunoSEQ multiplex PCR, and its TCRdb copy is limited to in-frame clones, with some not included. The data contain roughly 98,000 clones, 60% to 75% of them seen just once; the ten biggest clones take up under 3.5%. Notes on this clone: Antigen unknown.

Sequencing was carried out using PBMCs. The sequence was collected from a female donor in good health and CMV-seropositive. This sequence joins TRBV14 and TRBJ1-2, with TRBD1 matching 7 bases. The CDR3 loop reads CASSQGQNYGYTF. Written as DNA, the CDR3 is TGTGCCAGCAGCCAGGGACAGAACTATGGCTACACCTTC.